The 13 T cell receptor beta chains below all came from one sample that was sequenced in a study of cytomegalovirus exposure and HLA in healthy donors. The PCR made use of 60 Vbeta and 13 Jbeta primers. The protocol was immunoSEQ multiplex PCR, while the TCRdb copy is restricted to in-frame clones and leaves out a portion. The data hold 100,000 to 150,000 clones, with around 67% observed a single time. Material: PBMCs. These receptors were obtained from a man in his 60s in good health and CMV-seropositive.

CDR3 DNA: TGTGCCAGCAGTTCACAGGGTCCGGGGCAGTACTTC. It encodes CASSSQGPGQYF. The chain carries TRBV28 and TRBJ2-7; D possibly corresponds to TRBD1 (6 bases). Germline CDR1 and CDR2: MDHEN and SYDVKM. V gave up 4 bases and J gave up 9 bases, with 13 bases separating them. This CDR3 region has 12 residues.

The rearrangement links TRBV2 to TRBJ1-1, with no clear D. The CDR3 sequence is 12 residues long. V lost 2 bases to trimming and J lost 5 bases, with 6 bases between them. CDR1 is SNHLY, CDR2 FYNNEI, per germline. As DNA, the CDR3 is TGTGCCAGCAGTGAATTCGGGACTGAAGCTTTCTTT. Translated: CASSEFGTEAFF.

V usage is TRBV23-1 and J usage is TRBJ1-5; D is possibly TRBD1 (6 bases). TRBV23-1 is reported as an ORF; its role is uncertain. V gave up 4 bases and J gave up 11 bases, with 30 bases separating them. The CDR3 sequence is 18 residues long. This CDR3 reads CASSPNKLGARMITTQHF. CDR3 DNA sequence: TGCGCCAGCAGTCCTAATAAGTTGGGGGCCCGGATGATTACAACCCAGCATTTT.

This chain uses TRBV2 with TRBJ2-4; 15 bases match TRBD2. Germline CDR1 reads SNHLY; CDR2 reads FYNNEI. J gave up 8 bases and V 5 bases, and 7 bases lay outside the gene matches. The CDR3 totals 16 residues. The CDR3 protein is CASSPGLAGGWDIQYF. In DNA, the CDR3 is TGTGCCAGCAGTCCGGGACTAGCGGGGGGATGGGACATTCAGTACTTC.

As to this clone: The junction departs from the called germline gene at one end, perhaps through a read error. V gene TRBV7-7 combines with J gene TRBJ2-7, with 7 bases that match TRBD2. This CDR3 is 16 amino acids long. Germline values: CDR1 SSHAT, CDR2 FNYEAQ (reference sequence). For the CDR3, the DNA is TGTGCTAGCAGCTTGGCGCCGGTGGGGGGGTGGGACGAGCAGTACTTC. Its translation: CASSLAPVGGWDEQYF.

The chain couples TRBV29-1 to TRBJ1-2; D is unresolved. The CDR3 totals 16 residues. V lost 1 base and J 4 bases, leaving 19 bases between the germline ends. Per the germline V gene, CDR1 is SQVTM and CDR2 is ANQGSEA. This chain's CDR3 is CSVEGSAGPTFYGYTF. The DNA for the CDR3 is TGCAGCGTTGAAGGGTCGGCAGGCCCGACCTTCTATGGCTACACCTTC.

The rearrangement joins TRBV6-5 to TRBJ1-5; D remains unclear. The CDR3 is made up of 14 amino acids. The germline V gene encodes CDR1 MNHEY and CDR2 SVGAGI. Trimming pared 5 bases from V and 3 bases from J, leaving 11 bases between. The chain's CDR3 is CASSPGVLNQPQHF. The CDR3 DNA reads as TGTGCCAGCAGTCCCGGGGTCCTCAATCAGCCCCAGCATTTT.

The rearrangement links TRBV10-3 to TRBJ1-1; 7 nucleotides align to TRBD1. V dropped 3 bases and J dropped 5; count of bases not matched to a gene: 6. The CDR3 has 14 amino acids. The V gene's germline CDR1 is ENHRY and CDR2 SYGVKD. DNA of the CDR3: TGTGCCATCAGTGATTGGCAGGGGGGAACTGAAGCTTTCTTT. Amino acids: CAISDWQGGTEAFF.

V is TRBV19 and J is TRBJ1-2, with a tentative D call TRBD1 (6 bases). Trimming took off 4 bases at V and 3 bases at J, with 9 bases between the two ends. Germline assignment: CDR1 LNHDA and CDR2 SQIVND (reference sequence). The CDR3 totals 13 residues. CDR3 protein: CASSTSGDYGYTF. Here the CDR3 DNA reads TGTGCCAGTAGTACCTCAGGGGACTATGGCTACACCTTC.

CDR3 residues: CASSLVYRRGDLNTGELFF. As DNA, the CDR3 is TGCGCCAGCAGCTTGGTGTATCGGCGGGGGGACCTGAACACCGGGGAGCTGTTTTTT. The rearrangement uses TRBV5-1 and TRBJ2-2; 8 bases line up with TRBD2. The CDR3 loop spans 19 amino acids. V shed 0 bases and J 1 base; nucleotides not matched to a gene: 11. CDR1 and CDR2 from the germline V gene are SGHRS and YFSETQ.

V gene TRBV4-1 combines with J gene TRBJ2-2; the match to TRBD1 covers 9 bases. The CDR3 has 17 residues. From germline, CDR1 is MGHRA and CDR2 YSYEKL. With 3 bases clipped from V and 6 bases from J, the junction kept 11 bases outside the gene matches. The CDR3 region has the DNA TGCGCCAGCAGCCACCGTCCGGGACAGGGCACCTCCGGGGAGCTGTTTTTT. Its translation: CASSHRPGQGTSGELFF.

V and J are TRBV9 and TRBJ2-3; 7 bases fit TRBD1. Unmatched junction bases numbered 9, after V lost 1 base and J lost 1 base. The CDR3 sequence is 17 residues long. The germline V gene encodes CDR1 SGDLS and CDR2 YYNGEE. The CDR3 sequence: CASSVSGTAYGTDTQYF. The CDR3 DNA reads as TGTGCCAGCAGCGTATCCGGGACAGCTTATGGCACAGATACGCAGTATTTT.

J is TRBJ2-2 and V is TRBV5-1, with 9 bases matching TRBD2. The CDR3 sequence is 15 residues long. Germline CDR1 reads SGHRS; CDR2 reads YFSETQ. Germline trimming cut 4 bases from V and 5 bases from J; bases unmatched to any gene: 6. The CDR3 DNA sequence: TGCGCCAGCAGCCCAGGGACTAGCAATACCGGGGAGCTGTTTTTT. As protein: CASSPGTSNTGELFF. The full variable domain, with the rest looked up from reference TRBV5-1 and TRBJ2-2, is KAGVTQTPRYLIKTRGQQVTLSCSPISGHRSVSWYQQTPGQGLQFLFEYFSETQRNKGNFPGRFSGRQFSNSRSEMNVSTLELGDSALYLCASSPGTSNTGELFFGEGSRLTVL.